The clone carrying this T cell receptor beta chain was recorded only once. Germline trimming cut 6 bases from V and 2 bases from J; bases unmatched to any gene: 9. Germline-derived CDR1 and CDR2 are SQVTM and ANQGSEA. The CDR3 spans 15 residues. The data derive from a study of T cell changes during pregnancy in multiple sclerosis. Using immunoSEQ multiplex PCR, the repertoire was profiled, and TCRdb retains in-frame clones only, with some absent. The table records over 70,000 clones, around 92% of them present only once. The genes are TRBV29-1 and TRBJ2-7, with 11 bases lining up with TRBD2. This TCR was recovered from a female donor in good health, enrolled as a control in a pregnancy study. Source: peripheral blood, taken in the third trimester of pregnancy. Here the CDR3 reads CSVLLSGRGAYEQYF. In DNA form, the CDR3 reads TGCAGCGTCTTGCTTAGCGGGAGGGGGGCCTACGAGCAGTACTTC.